This is a list of T cell receptor beta chains from one sample in a study of human T cells and chemical hapten exposure. TCRdb re-called the RACE reads through MiXCR, storing one row per CDR3 protein. The sample shows some 93,000 distinct CDR3 sequences, about 8.6% of them seen only once. The sequenced sample was whole blood. The source is a female donor in good health. Some clones in this sample may be carry-over from other donors' samples. Each CDR3 is given with its conserved first and last residue. A D gene is named only where the DNA matches it firmly. The size of a clone is reported for some rows only, either as once, few or many, or as a class for expanded clones.

d_gene: TRBD1; j_gene: TRBJ2-3; abundance: once; v_gene: TRBV7-6; CDR3aa: CASSLWTGQEDTQYF; CDR3nt: TGTGCCAGCAGCCTATGGACAGGTCAAGAAGATACGCAGTATTTT
d_gene: -; j_gene: TRBJ2-2; abundance: many; v_gene: TRBV7-3; CDR3aa: CASSTHRGGSTGELFF; CDR3nt: TGTGCCAGCAGCACGCACAGGGGCGGGAGCACCGGGGAGCTGTTTTTT
d_gene: TRBD1; j_gene: TRBJ2-2; abundance: -; v_gene: TRBV6-1; CDR3aa: CARYFRQGFGTGELFF; CDR3nt: TGTGCCAGATATTTTCGACAGGGATTCGGCACCGGGGAGCTGTTTTTT
d_gene: -; j_gene: TRBJ1-5; abundance: -; v_gene: TRBV28; CDR3aa: CASSFLTYRDPPGQPQHF; CDR3nt: TGTGCCAGCAGTTTTCTCACCTACCGGGACCCCCCGGGGCAGCCCCAGCATTTT
d_gene: TRBD2; j_gene: TRBJ2-3; abundance: many; v_gene: TRBV9; CDR3aa: CASTGSGSATDTQYF; CDR3nt: TGTGCCAGCACCGGTAGCGGGAGTGCCACAGATACGCAGTATTTT
d_gene: TRBD1; j_gene: TRBJ2-7; abundance: few; v_gene: TRBV6-5; CDR3aa: CATAEQGIEYF; CDR3nt: TGTGCCACAGCCGAACAGGGGATCGAGTACTTC
d_gene: TRBD1; j_gene: TRBJ1-1; abundance: -; v_gene: TRBV14; CDR3aa: CASSLLRTGPDTEAFF; CDR3nt: TGTGCCAGCAGCCTGTTACGGACAGGGCCTGACACTGAAGCTTTCTTT
d_gene: -; j_gene: TRBJ1-5; abundance: few; v_gene: TRBV30; CDR3aa: CAWSVGNSNQPQHF; CDR3nt: TGTGCCTGGAGTGTGGGAAATAGCAATCAGCCCCAGCATTTT
d_gene: -; j_gene: TRBJ2-3; abundance: many; v_gene: TRBV24-1; CDR3aa: CATSALADLDTQYF; CDR3nt: TGTGCCACCAGTGCTCTAGCCGACTTAGATACGCAGTATTTT
d_gene: TRBD2; j_gene: TRBJ2-1; abundance: -; v_gene: TRBV7-3; CDR3aa: CASSGGAGGYNEQFF; CDR3nt: TGTGCCAGCAGCGGAGGAGCGGGAGGTTACAATGAGCAGTTCTTC
d_gene: TRBD1; j_gene: TRBJ1-4; abundance: -; v_gene: TRBV20-1; CDR3aa: CSARVAGGGEKLFF; CDR3nt: TGCAGTGCTAGAGTGGCAGGGGGCGGTGAAAAACTGTTTTTT
d_gene: -; j_gene: TRBJ1-4; abundance: few; v_gene: TRBV3-1; CDR3aa: CASSQVGANEKLFF; CDR3nt: TGTGCCAGCAGCCAAGTGGGGGCTAATGAAAAACTGTTTTTT
d_gene: TRBD2; j_gene: TRBJ2-1; abundance: few; v_gene: TRBV9; CDR3aa: CASSVLGRDAAYNEQFF; CDR3nt: TGTGCCAGCAGCGTATTAGGGAGGGACGCAGCCTACAATGAGCAGTTCTTC
d_gene: TRBD1; j_gene: TRBJ1-2; abundance: -; v_gene: TRBV20-1; CDR3aa: CSAFDRDDYGYTF; CDR3nt: TGCAGTGCTTTCGACAGGGACGACTATGGCTACACCTTC
d_gene: -; j_gene: TRBJ2-2; abundance: few; v_gene: TRBV6-2/TRBV6-3; CDR3aa: CASSYSKEAGELFF; CDR3nt: TGTGCCAGCAGTTACTCGAAAGAAGCCGGGGAGCTGTTTTTT
d_gene: -; j_gene: TRBJ2-3; abundance: few; v_gene: TRBV28; CDR3aa: CASSSGQTSTDTQYF; CDR3nt: TGTGCCAGCAGTTCAGGACAGACTAGCACAGATACGCAGTATTTT
d_gene: TRBD2; j_gene: TRBJ2-3; abundance: -; v_gene: TRBV29-1; CDR3aa: CSAEGTSGTDTQYF; CDR3nt: TGCAGCGCCGAGGGGACTAGTGGCACAGATACGCAGTATTTT
d_gene: -; j_gene: TRBJ1-5; abundance: many; v_gene: TRBV5-1; CDR3aa: CASSSDTNQPQHF; CDR3nt: TGCGCCAGCAGCTCTGACACGAATCAGCCCCAGCATTTT
d_gene: -; j_gene: TRBJ2-2; abundance: few; v_gene: TRBV6-6; CDR3aa: CASSYSGPPENTGELFF; CDR3nt: TGTGCCAGCAGTTACAGTGGCCCCCCTGAGAACACCGGGGAGCTGTTTTTT
d_gene: TRBD1; j_gene: TRBJ2-2; abundance: many; v_gene: TRBV27; CDR3aa: CASSYRQGARKTGELFF; CDR3nt: TGTGCCAGCAGTTACCGACAGGGGGCTCGGAAAACCGGGGAGCTGTTTTTT
d_gene: -; j_gene: TRBJ2-7; abundance: few; v_gene: TRBV7-9; CDR3aa: CASSLTGTIPYEQYF; CDR3nt: TGTGCCAGCAGCTTAACCGGGACAATCCCCTACGAGCAGTACTTC
d_gene: -; j_gene: TRBJ2-7; abundance: -; v_gene: TRBV2; CDR3aa: CASSEYPLGKYF; CDR3nt: TGTGCCAGCAGTGAATACCCCCTCGGGAAGTACTTC
d_gene: -; j_gene: TRBJ2-4; abundance: -; v_gene: TRBV7-2; CDR3aa: CASSSEGTPSQGIQYF; CDR3nt: TGTGCCAGCAGCTCCGAGGGGACGCCATCTCAGGGCATTCAGTACTTC
d_gene: -; j_gene: TRBJ2-3; abundance: many; v_gene: TRBV6-1; CDR3aa: CASSSGGKDTQYF; CDR3nt: TGTGCCAGCAGCTCAGGGGGGAAAGATACGCAGTATTTT
d_gene: TRBD1; j_gene: TRBJ1-5; abundance: many; v_gene: TRBV20-1; CDR3aa: CSARGTGDNQPQHF; CDR3nt: TGCAGTGCTAGGGGGACAGGGGACAATCAGCCCCAGCATTTT
d_gene: -; j_gene: TRBJ1-4; abundance: few; v_gene: TRBV4-3; CDR3aa: CASSLEEAGEEKLFF; CDR3nt: TGCGCCAGCAGCCTCGAGGAAGCCGGGGAGGAAAAACTGTTTTTT
d_gene: TRBD1; j_gene: TRBJ2-2; abundance: many; v_gene: TRBV9; CDR3aa: CASSVGGGDTGELFF; CDR3nt: TGTGCCAGCAGCGTAGGAGGGGGCGACACCGGGGAGCTGTTTTTT
d_gene: TRBD1; j_gene: TRBJ1-4; abundance: many; v_gene: TRBV2; CDR3aa: CASRAGQGRNEKLFF; CDR3nt: TGTGCCAGCAGAGCCGGACAGGGGAGGAATGAAAAACTGTTTTTT
d_gene: -; j_gene: TRBJ1-1; abundance: few; v_gene: TRBV20-1; CDR3aa: CSASEQVTEAFF; CDR3nt: TGCAGTGCTAGTGAACAGGTCACTGAAGCTTTCTTT
d_gene: -; j_gene: TRBJ1-2; abundance: few; v_gene: TRBV28; CDR3aa: CASSLGQTHF; CDR3nt: TGTGCCAGCAGTTTAGGGCAGACCCACTTC
d_gene: -; j_gene: TRBJ2-3; abundance: few; v_gene: TRBV14; CDR3aa: CASSQVNYREPHTTQYF; CDR3nt: TGTGCCAGCAGCCAAGTTAATTACAGGGAGCCACATACTACGCAGTATTTT
d_gene: TRBD2; j_gene: TRBJ2-1; abundance: few; v_gene: TRBV20-1; CDR3aa: CSGREGANEQFF; CDR3nt: TGCAGTGGGCGGGAGGGGGCGAATGAGCAGTTCTTC
d_gene: TRBD2; j_gene: TRBJ2-1; abundance: -; v_gene: TRBV9; CDR3aa: CASSVLSGGGKNEQFF; CDR3nt: TGTGCCAGCAGCGTACTTTCGGGGGGAGGTAAGAATGAGCAGTTCTTC
d_gene: TRBD2; j_gene: TRBJ2-7; abundance: few; v_gene: TRBV14; CDR3aa: CASSPHLAGGPLINEQYF; CDR3nt: TGTGCCAGCAGCCCCCACCTAGCGGGAGGGCCGTTAATCAACGAGCAGTACTTC
d_gene: TRBD1; j_gene: TRBJ2-3; abundance: many; v_gene: TRBV7-3; CDR3aa: CASSLTGGLSATQYF; CDR3nt: TGTGCCAGCAGCCTGACAGGGGGATTAAGTGCTACGCAGTATTTT
d_gene: -; j_gene: TRBJ1-2; abundance: -; v_gene: TRBV6-2/TRBV6-3; CDR3aa: CASSYGDYGYTF; CDR3nt: TGTGCCAGCAGTTACGGGGACTATGGCTACACCTTC
d_gene: -; j_gene: TRBJ2-4; abundance: few; v_gene: TRBV28; CDR3aa: CASKRPLAKNIQYF; CDR3nt: TGTGCCAGCAAACGGCCTCTAGCCAAAAACATTCAGTACTTC
d_gene: TRBD1; j_gene: TRBJ2-7; abundance: few; v_gene: TRBV28; CDR3aa: CASSLPGQGAGEQYF; CDR3nt: TGTGCCAGCAGCTTGCCGGGACAGGGGGCTGGCGAGCAGTACTTC
d_gene: -; j_gene: TRBJ1-3; abundance: -; v_gene: TRBV4-1; CDR3aa: CASSQQNLGGTIYF; CDR3nt: TGCGCCAGCAGCCAACAAAATCTTGGGGGCACCATATATTTT
d_gene: -; j_gene: TRBJ1-2; abundance: many; v_gene: TRBV28; CDR3aa: CASTTQAAYGYTF; CDR3nt: TGTGCCAGCACCACCCAGGCGGCCTATGGCTACACCTTC
d_gene: TRBD1; j_gene: TRBJ2-5; abundance: many; v_gene: TRBV28; CDR3aa: CASSRDRGRKETQYF; CDR3nt: TGTGCCAGCAGTAGGGACAGGGGGCGCAAAGAGACCCAGTACTTC
d_gene: -; j_gene: TRBJ1-1; abundance: many; v_gene: TRBV7-9; CDR3aa: CASSFQGPEAFF; CDR3nt: TGTGCCAGCAGCTTCCAGGGCCCTGAAGCTTTCTTT
d_gene: TRBD2; j_gene: TRBJ2-7; abundance: -; v_gene: TRBV20-1; CDR3aa: CSAPGTSGIEQYF; CDR3nt: TGCAGTGCCCCTGGGACTAGCGGGATCGAGCAGTACTTC
d_gene: -; j_gene: TRBJ2-6; abundance: many; v_gene: TRBV29-1; CDR3aa: CSVDSSGANVLTF; CDR3nt: TGCAGCGTTGACTCCTCTGGGGCCAACGTCCTGACTTTC
d_gene: -; j_gene: TRBJ2-2; abundance: few; v_gene: TRBV12-3/TRBV12-4; CDR3aa: CASSLLTGNGELFF; CDR3nt: TGTGCCAGCAGTTTACTAACAGGGAACGGGGAGCTGTTTTTT
d_gene: TRBD2; j_gene: TRBJ2-1; abundance: many; v_gene: TRBV12-5; CDR3aa: CASGSGLAGGNEQFF; CDR3nt: TGTGCTAGTGGCTCGGGACTAGCGGGGGGGAATGAGCAGTTCTTC
d_gene: -; j_gene: TRBJ2-3; abundance: many; v_gene: TRBV6-5; CDR3aa: CASRVRGGTDTQYF; CDR3nt: TGTGCCAGCAGAGTCAGGGGGGGCACAGATACGCAGTATTTT
d_gene: TRBD1; j_gene: TRBJ1-5; abundance: few; v_gene: TRBV24-1; CDR3aa: CATSDLQGASNQPQHF; CDR3nt: TGTGCCACCAGTGATTTGCAGGGGGCGAGCAATCAGCCCCAGCATTTT
d_gene: -; j_gene: TRBJ2-7; abundance: many; v_gene: TRBV3-1; CDR3aa: CASSQGSSATYEQYF; CDR3nt: TGTGCCAGCAGCCAAGGGTCTAGCGCGACCTACGAGCAGTACTTC
d_gene: -; j_gene: TRBJ2-1; abundance: -; v_gene: TRBV2; CDR3aa: CASLCEGPNEQFF; CDR3nt: TGTGCCAGTCTATGCGAGGGACCAAATGAGCAGTTCTTC
d_gene: -; j_gene: TRBJ2-7; abundance: -; v_gene: TRBV11-3; CDR3aa: CASSPAGASYEQYF; CDR3nt: TGTGCCAGCAGCCCCGCAGGGGCGTCCTACGAGCAGTACTTC
d_gene: -; j_gene: TRBJ1-1; abundance: few; v_gene: TRBV6-1; CDR3aa: CASSEADRSTEAFF; CDR3nt: TGTGCCAGCAGTGAAGCGGACCGATCCACTGAAGCTTTCTTT